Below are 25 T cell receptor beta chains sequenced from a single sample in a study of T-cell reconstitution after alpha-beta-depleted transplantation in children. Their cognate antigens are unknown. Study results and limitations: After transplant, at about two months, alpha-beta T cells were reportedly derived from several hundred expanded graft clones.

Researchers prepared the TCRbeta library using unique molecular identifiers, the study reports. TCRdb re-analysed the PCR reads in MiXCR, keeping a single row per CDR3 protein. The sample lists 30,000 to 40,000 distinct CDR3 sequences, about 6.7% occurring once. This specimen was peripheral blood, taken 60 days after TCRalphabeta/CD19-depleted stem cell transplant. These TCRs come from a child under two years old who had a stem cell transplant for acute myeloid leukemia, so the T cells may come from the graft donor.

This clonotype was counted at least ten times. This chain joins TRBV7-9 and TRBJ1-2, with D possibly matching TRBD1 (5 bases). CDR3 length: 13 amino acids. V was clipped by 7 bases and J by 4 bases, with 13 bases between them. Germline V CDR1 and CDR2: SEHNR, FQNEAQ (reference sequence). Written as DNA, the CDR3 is TGTGCCAGCACCATTGACAGCAGCTATGGCTACACCTTC. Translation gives CASTIDSSYGYTF.

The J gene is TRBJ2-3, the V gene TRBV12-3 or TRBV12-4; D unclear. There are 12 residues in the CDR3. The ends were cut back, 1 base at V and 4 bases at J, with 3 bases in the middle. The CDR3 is CASSLGSDTQYF. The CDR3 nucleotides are TGTGCCAGCAGTTTAGGGTCAGATACGCAGTATTTT.

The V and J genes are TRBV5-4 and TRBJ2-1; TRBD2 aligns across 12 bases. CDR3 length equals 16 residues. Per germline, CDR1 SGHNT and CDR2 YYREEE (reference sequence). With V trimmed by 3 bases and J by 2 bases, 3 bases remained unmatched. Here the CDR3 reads CASSSGTSGPYNEQFF. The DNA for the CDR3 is TGTGCCAGCAGCTCCGGGACTAGCGGGCCCTACAATGAGCAGTTCTTC.

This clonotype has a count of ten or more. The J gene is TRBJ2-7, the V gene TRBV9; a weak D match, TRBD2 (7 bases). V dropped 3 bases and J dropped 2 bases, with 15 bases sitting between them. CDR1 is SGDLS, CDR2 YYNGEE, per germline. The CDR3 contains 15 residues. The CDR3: CASSEGGGVTYEQYF. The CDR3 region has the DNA TGTGCCAGCAGCGAAGGGGGGGGAGTCACCTACGAGCAGTACTTC.

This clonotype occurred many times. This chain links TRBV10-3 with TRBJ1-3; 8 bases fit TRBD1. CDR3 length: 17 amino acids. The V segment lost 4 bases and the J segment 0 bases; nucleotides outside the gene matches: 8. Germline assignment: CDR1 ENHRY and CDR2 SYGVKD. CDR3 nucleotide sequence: TGTGCCATCAGTGTGGGGACAGGTTTCCTCTCTGGAAACACCATATATTTT. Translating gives CAISVGTGFLSGNTIYF.

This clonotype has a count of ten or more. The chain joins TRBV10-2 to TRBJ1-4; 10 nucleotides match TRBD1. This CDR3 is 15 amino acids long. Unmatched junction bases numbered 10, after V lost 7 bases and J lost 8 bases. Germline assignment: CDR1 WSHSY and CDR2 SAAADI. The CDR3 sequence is CASTTTGGKKEKLFF. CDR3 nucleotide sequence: TGCGCCAGCACTACGACAGGGGGCAAGAAGGAAAAACTGTTTTTT.

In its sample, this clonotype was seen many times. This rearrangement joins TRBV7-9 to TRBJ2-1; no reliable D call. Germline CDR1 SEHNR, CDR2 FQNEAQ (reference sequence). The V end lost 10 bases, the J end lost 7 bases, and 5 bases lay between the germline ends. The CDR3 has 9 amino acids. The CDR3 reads CATLNEQFF. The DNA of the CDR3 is TGTGCCACTCTTAATGAGCAGTTCTTC.

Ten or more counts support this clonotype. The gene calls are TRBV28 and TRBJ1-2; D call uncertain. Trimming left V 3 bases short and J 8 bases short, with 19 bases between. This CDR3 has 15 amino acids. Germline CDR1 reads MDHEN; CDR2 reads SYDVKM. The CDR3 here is CASSFPDGTKGGYTF. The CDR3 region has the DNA TGTGCCAGCAGTTTCCCGGACGGAACCAAAGGAGGCTACACCTTC.

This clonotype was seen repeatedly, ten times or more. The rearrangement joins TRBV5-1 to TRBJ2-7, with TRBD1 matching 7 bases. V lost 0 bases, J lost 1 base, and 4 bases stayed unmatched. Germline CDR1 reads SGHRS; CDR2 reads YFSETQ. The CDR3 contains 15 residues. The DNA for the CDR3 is TGCGCCAGCAGCTTGGCCCGACAGGGTTCCTACGAGCAGTACTTC. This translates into CASSLARQGSYEQYF.

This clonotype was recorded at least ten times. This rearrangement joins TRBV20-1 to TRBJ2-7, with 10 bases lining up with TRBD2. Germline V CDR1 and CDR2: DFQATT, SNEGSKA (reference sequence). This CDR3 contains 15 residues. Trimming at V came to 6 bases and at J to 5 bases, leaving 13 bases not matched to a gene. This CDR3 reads CSARPSGGPGHEQYF. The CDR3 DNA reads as TGCAGTGCCCGCCCTAGCGGGGGCCCTGGCCACGAGCAGTACTTC.

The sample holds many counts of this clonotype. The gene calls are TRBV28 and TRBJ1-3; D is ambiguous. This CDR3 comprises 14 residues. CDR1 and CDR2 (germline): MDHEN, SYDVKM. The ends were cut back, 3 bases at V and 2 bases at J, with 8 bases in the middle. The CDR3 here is CASSLVQTGNTIYF. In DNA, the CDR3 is TGTGCCAGCAGTTTGGTCCAGACTGGAAACACCATATATTTT.

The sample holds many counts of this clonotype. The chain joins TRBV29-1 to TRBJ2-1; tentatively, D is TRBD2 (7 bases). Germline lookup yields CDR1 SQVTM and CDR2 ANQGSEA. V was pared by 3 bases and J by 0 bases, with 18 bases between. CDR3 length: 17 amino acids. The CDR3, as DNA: TGCAGCGTTGAGGGACTACCGCAGGGGTACTCCTACAATGAGCAGTTCTTC. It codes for CSVEGLPQGYSYNEQFF.

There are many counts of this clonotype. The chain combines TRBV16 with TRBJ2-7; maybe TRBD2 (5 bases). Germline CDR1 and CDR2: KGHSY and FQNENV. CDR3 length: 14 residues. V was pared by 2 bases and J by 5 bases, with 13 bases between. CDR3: CASSQTSLGNEQYF. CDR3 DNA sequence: TGTGCCAGCAGCCAAACTTCACTAGGAAACGAGCAGTACTTC.

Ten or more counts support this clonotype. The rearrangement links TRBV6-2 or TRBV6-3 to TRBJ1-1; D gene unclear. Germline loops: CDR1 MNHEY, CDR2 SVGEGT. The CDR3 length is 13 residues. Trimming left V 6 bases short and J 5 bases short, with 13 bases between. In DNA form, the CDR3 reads TGTGCCAGCAGCCGGAGGACTTCGACTGAAGCTTTCTTT. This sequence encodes CASSRRTSTEAFF.

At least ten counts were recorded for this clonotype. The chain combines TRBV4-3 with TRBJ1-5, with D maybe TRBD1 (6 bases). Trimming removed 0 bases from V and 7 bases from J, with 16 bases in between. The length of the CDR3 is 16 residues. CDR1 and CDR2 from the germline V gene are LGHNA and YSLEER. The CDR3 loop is CASSQDRGRGTQPQHF. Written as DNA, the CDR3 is TGCGCCAGCAGCCAAGACCGGGGAAGGGGGACGCAGCCCCAGCATTTT.

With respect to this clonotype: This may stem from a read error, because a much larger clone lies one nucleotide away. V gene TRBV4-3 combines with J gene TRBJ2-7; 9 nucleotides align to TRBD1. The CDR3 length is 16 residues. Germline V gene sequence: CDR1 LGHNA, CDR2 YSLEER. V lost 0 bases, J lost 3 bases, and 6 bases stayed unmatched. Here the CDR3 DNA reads TGCGCCAGCAGCCAAGATTCTCGGACAGGGGACTACGAGCAGTACTTC. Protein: CASSQDSRTGDYEQYF.

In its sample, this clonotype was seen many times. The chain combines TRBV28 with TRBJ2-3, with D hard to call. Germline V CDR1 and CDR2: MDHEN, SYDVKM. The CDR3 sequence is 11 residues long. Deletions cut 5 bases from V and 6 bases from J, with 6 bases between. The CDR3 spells CASSASDTQYF. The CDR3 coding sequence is TGTGCCAGCAGTGCGTCGGATACGCAGTATTTT.

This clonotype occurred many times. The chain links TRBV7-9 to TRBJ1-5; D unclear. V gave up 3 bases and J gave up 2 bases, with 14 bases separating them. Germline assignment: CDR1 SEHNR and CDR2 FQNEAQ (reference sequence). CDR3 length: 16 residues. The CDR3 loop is CASSFTGPGGNQPQHF. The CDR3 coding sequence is TGTGCCAGCAGCTTTACGGGTCCCGGAGGCAATCAGCCCCAGCATTTT.

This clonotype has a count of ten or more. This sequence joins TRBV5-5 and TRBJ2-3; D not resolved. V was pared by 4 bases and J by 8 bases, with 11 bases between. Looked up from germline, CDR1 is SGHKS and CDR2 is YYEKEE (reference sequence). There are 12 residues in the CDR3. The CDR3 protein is CASSPPPGTQYF. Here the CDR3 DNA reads TGTGCCAGCAGCCCCCCCCCCGGTACGCAGTATTTT.

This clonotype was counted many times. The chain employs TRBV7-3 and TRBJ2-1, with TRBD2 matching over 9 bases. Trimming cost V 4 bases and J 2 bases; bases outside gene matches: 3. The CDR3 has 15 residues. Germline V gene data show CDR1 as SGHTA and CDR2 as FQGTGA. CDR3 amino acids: CASSSSGRPYNEQFF. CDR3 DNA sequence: TGTGCCAGCAGCTCCAGCGGGAGGCCCTACAATGAGCAGTTCTTC.

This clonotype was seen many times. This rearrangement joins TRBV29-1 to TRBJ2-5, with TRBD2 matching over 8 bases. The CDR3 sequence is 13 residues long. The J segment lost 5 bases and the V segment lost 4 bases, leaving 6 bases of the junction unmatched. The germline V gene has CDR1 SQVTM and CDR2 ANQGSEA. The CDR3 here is CSVVGPGGETQYF. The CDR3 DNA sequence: TGCAGCGTTGTTGGGCCGGGAGGGGAGACCCAGTACTTC.

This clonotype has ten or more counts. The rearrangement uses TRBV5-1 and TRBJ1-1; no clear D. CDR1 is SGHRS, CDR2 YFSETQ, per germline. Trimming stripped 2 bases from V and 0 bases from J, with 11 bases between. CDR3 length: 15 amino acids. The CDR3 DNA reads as TGCGCCAGCAGCTTAAGTTCCACCCTGAACACTGAAGCTTTCTTT. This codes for CASSLSSTLNTEAFF.

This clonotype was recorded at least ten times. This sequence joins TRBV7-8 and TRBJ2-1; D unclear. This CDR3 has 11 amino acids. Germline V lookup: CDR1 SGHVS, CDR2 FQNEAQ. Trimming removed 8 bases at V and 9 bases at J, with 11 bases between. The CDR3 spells CASGPRGEQFF. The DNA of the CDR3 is TGTGCCAGCGGGCCCCGTGGTGAGCAGTTCTTC.

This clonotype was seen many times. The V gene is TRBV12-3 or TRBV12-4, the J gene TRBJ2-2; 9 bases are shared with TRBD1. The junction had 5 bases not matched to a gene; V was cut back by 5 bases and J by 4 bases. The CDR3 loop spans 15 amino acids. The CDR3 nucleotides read TGTGCCAGCAGTCCGGGACAGGGCTTCACCGGGGAGCTGTTTTTT. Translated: CASSPGQGFTGELFF.

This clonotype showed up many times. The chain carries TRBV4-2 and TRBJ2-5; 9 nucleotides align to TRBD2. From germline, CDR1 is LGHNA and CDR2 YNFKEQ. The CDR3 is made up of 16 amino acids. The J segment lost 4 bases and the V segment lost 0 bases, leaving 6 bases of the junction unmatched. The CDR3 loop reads CASSQDATSGRETQYF. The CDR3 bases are TGTGCCAGCAGCCAAGATGCGACTAGCGGTAGAGAGACCCAGTACTTC.